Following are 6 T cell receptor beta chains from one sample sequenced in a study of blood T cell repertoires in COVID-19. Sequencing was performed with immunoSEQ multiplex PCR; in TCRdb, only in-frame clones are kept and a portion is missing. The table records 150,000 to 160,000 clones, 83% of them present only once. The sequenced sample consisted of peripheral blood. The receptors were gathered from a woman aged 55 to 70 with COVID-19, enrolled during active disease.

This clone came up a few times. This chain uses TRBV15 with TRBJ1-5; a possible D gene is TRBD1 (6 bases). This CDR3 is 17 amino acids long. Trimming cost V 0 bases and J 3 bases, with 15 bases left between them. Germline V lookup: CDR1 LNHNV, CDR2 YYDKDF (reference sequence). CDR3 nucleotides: TGTGCCACCAGCAGAGATCGTCCAGGGGCCGCCAATCAGCCCCAGCATTTT. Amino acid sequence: CATSRDRPGAANQPQHF.

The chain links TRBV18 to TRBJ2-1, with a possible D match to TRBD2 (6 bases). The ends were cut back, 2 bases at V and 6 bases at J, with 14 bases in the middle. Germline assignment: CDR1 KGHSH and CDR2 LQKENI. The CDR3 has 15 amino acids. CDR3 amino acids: CASSPGGIEGNEQFF. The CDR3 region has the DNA TGTGCCAGCTCACCAGGGGGGATAGAAGGCAATGAGCAGTTCTTC.

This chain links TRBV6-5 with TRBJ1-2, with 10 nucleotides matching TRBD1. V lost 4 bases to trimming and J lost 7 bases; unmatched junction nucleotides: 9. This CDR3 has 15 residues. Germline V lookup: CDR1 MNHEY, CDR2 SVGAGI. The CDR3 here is CASSWTGTGDLGYTF. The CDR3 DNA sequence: TGTGCCAGCAGTTGGACCGGGACAGGGGATCTTGGCTACACCTTC.

In DNA, the CDR3 is TGTGCCAGCAGCTTCGTCGGACAGGGGCGGGGAGGCATTCAGTACTTC. It translates to CASSFVGQGRGGIQYF. The chain joins TRBV7-3 to TRBJ2-4; the match to TRBD1 covers 9 bases. The CDR3 is 16 amino acids. The germline V gene encodes CDR1 SGHTA and CDR2 FQGTGA. Losses at the gene ends were 3 bases for V and 9 bases for J; bases not matched to a gene: 12.

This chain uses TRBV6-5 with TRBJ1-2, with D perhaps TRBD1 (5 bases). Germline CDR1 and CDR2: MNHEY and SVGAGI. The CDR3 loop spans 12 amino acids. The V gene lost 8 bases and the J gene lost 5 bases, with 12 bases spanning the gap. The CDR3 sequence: CASAPGGYGYTF. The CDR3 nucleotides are TGTGCCAGCGCCCCGGGGGGGTATGGCTACACCTTC.

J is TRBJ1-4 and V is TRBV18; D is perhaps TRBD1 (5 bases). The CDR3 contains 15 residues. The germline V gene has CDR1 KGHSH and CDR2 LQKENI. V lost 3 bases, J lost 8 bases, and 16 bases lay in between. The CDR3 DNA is TGTGCCAGCTCACCTCGAGGAGGGGAGGGCGAAAAACTGTTTTTT. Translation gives CASSPRGGEGEKLFF. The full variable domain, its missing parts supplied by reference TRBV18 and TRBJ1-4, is NAGVMQNPRHLVRRRGQEARLRCSPMKGHSHVYWYRQLPEEGLKFMVYLQKENIIDESGMPKERFSAEFPKEGPSILRIQQVVRGDSAAYFCASSPRGGEGEKLFFGSGTQLSVL.